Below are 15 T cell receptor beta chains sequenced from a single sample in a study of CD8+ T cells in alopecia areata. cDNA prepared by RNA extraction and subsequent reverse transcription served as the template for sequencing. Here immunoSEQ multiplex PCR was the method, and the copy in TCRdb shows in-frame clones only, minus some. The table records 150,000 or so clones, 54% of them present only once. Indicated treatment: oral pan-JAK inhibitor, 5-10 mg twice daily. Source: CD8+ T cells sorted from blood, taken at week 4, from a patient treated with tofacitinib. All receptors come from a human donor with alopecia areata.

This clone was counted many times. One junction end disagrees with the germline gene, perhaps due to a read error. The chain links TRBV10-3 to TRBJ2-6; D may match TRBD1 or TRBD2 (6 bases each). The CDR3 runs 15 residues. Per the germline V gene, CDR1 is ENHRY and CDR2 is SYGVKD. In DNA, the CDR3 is TGTGCCAGCAGTGAGGGGGGTACCGGGGCCAACGTCCTGACTTTC. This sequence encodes CASSEGGTGANVLTF.

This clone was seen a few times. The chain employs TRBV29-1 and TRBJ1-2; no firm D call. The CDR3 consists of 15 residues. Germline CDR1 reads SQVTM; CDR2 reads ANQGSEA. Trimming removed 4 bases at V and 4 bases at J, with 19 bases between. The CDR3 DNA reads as TGCAGCGTTGTTCTGGACCCTATGATAGGCTATGGCTACACCTTC. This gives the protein CSVVLDPMIGYGYTF.

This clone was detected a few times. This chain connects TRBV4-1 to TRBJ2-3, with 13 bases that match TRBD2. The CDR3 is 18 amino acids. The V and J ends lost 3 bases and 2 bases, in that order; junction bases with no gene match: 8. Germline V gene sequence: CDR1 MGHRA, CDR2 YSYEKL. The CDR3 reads CASSQGLAGTIFTDTQYF. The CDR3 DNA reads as TGCGCCAGCAGCCAGGGACTAGCGGGGACCATATTCACAGATACGCAGTATTTT.

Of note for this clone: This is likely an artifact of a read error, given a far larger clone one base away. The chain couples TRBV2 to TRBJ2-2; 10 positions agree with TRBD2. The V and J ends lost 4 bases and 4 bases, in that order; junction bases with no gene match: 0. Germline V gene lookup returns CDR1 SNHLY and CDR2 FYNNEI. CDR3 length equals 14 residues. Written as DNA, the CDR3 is TGTGCCAGCAGTGGGACTAGCGGCACCGGGGAGCTGTTTTTT. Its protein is CASSGTSGTGELFF.

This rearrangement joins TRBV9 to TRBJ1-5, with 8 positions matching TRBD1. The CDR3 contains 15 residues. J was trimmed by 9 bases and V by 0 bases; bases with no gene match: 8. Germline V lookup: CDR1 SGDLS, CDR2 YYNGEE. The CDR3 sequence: CASSVGDRGSTPQHF. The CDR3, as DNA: TGTGCCAGCAGCGTAGGCGACAGGGGTAGTACGCCCCAGCATTTT. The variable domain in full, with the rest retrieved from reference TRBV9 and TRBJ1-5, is DSGVTQTPKHLITATGQRVTLRCSPRSGDLSVYWYQQSLDQGLQFLIQYYNGEERAKGNILERFSAQQFPDLHSELNLSSLELGDSALYFCASSVGDRGSTPQHFGDGTRLSIL.

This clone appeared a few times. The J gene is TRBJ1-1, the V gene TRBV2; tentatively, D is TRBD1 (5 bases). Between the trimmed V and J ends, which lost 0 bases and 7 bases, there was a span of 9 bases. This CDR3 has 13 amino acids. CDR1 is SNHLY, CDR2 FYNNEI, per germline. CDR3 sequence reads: CASSEAMTDEAFF. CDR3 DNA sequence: TGTGCCAGCAGTGAAGCGATGACAGATGAAGCTTTCTTT.

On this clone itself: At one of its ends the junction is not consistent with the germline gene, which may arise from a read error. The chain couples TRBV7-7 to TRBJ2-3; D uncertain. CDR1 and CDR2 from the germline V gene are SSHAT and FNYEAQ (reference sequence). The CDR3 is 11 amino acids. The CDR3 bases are TGTGCTAGCAGCTTTGTTTCAACGCAGTATTTT. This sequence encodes CASSFVSTQYF.

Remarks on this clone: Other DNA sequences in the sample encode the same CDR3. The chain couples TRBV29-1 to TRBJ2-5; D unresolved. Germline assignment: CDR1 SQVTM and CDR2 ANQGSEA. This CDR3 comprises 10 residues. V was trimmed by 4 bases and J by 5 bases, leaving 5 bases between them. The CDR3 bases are TGCAGCGTTGTGGGGGAGACCCAGTACTTC. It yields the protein CSVVGETQYF.

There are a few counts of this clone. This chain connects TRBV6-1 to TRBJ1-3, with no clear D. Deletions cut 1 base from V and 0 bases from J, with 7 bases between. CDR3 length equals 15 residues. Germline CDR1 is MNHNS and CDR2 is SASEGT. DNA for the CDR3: TGTGCCAGCAGTGAAGAACACGACTCTGGAAACACCATATATTTT. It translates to CASSEEHDSGNTIYF.

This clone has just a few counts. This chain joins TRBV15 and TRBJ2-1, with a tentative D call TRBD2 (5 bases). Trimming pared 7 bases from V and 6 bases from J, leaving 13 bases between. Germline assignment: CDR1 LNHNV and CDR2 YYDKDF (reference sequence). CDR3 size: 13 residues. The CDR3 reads CATKSTTFNEQFF. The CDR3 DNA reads TGTGCCACCAAGTCGACTACCTTCAATGAGCAGTTCTTC.

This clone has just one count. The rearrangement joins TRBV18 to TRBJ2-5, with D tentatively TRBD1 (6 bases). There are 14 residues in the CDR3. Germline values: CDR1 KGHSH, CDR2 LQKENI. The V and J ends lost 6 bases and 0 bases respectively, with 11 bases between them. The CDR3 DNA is TGTGCCAGCTCTCCGGGACAAAACCAAGAGACCCAGTACTTC. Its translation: CASSPGQNQETQYF. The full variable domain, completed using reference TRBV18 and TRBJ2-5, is NAGVMQNPRHLVRRRGQEARLRCSPMKGHSHVYWYRQLPEEGLKFMVYLQKENIIDESGMPKERFSAEFPKEGPSILRIQQVVRGDSAAYFCASSPGQNQETQYFGPGTRLLVL.

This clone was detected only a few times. The CDR3 DNA is TGTGCCAGCAGTGCATTCTATGGCTACACCTTC. Amino acids: CASSAFYGYTF. The chain joins TRBV27 to TRBJ1-2; D is unclear. This CDR3 spans 11 amino acids. Trimming shortened V by 5 bases and J by 4 bases, and 5 bases separated the two germline ends. Germline CDR1 reads MNHEY; CDR2 reads SMNVEV (reference sequence).

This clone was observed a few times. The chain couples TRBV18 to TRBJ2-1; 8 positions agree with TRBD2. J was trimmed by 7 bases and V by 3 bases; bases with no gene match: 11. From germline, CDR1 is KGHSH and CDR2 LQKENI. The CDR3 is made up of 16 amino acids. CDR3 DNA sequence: TGTGCCAGCTCACCCCCCGGAGGCGGGGGGCGGAATGAGCAGTTCTTC. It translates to CASSPPGGGGRNEQFF.

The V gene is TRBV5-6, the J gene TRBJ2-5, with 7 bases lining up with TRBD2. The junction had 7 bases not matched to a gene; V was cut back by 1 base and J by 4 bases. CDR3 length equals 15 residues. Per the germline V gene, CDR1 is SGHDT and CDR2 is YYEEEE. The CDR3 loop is CASSLRQGGRETQYF. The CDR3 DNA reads TGTGCCAGCAGCTTGAGGCAGGGAGGGAGAGAGACCCAGTACTTC.

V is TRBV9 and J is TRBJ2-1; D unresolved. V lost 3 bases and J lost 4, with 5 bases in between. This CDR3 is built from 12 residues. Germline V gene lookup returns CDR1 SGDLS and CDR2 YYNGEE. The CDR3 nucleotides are TGTGCCAGCAGCGGGGTTTACAATGAGCAGTTCTTC. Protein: CASSGVYNEQFF. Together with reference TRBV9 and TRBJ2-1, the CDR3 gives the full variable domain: DSGVTQTPKHLITATGQRVTLRCSPRSGDLSVYWYQQSLDQGLQFLIQYYNGEERAKGNILERFSAQQFPDLHSELNLSSLELGDSALYFCASSGVYNEQFFGPGTRLTVL.